Presented here are 13 T cell receptor beta chains from one specimen sequenced in a study of T cell responses to AZD1222 COVID-19 vaccine. The data were produced by immunoSEQ multiplex PCR, yet TCRdb's version contains in-frame clones alone and is incomplete. This repertoire shows 75,000 to 90,000 clones, under 95% found once; its top ten account for under 35%. The sample in question was peripheral blood, obtained 28 days after the second AZD1222 dose. These receptors all stem from an adult who received the AZD1222 COVID-19 vaccine.

The chain employs TRBV3-1 (or the pseudogene TRBV3-2) and TRBJ1-3, with D maybe TRBD1 (6 bases). V gave up 1 base and J gave up 0 bases, with 13 bases separating them. Per the germline V gene, CDR1 is LGHDT and CDR2 is YNNKEL (reference sequence). The CDR3 extends over 17 amino acids. The CDR3 coding sequence is TGTGCCAGCAGCCAAGGATTCCGGGACATCTCTGGAAACACCATATATTTT. This sequence encodes CASSQGFRDISGNTIYF.

J is TRBJ2-1 and V is TRBV5-4; TRBD2 aligns across 12 bases. The CDR3 is 15 residues long. Germline CDR1 and CDR2: SGHNT and YYREEE (reference sequence). The junction had 2 bases not matched to a gene; V was cut back by 2 bases and J by 5 bases. The CDR3 reads CASSLRLAGDNEQFF. The CDR3 DNA reads as TGTGCCAGCAGCTTACGACTAGCGGGAGACAATGAGCAGTTCTTC.

The gene calls are TRBV5-4 and TRBJ2-7, with 11 bases identical to TRBD1. From germline, CDR1 is SGHNT and CDR2 YYREEE (reference sequence). V lost 5 bases to trimming and J lost 1 base; unmatched junction nucleotides: 5. The CDR3 spans 15 residues. The CDR3 sequence: CASRNGQGASYEQYF. CDR3 coding DNA: TGTGCCAGCAGAAATGGACAGGGGGCTTCCTACGAGCAGTACTTC.

This clone was seen a single time. The rearrangement uses TRBV29-1 and TRBJ1-4; 8 bases line up with TRBD1. V was clipped by 6 bases and J by 6 bases; unmatched bases: 6. The CDR3 contains 13 residues. The germline gives CDR1 SQVTM, CDR2 ANQGSEA. CDR3 coding DNA: TGCAGCGTCTCAGGGGGCGGTCATGAAAAACTGTTTTTT. It encodes CSVSGGGHEKLFF.

The gene calls are TRBV19 and TRBJ1-6; no definite D call. V lost 3 bases to trimming and J lost 7 bases, with 7 bases between them. Per the germline V gene, CDR1 is LNHDA and CDR2 is SQIVND (reference sequence). The CDR3 has 13 residues. The CDR3 reads CASSMWANSPLHF. The CDR3 DNA is TGTGCCAGTAGTATGTGGGCAAATTCACCCCTCCACTTT. Together with reference TRBV19 and TRBJ1-6, the CDR3 gives the full variable domain: DGGITQSPKYLFRKEGQNVTLSCEQNLNHDAMYWYRQDPGQGLRLIYYSQIVNDFQKGDIAEGYSVSREKKESFPLTVTSAQKNPTAFYLCASSMWANSPLHFGNGTRLTVT.

The chain is built from TRBV18 and TRBJ1-2, with D possibly TRBD1 on 6 matching bases. Trimming took 6 bases from V and 5 from J, leaving 13 bases between them. The germline gives CDR1 KGHSH, CDR2 LQKENI. This CDR3 is built from 13 residues. CDR3 amino acids: CASSRDILYGYTF. In DNA form, the CDR3 reads TGTGCCAGCTCCCGGGACATTTTATATGGCTACACCTTC.

In its sample, this clone was seen once. The chain employs TRBV19 and TRBJ2-7; D is unresolved. Germline assignment: CDR1 LNHDA and CDR2 SQIVND (reference sequence). Trimming shortened V by 6 bases and J by 0 bases, and 12 bases separated the two germline ends. The CDR3 consists of 14 residues. The CDR3: CASSVQASSYEQYF. In DNA, the CDR3 is TGTGCCAGTAGCGTTCAGGCCAGCTCCTACGAGCAGTACTTC.

The rearrangement uses TRBV5-1 and TRBJ2-7; 10 bases align to TRBD2. The V gene's germline CDR1 is SGHRS and CDR2 YFSETQ. V gave up 4 bases and J gave up 2 bases; unmatched junction bases: 3. The CDR3 sequence is 14 residues long. The CDR3 here is CASSAGLAAYEQYF. The CDR3 coding sequence is TGCGCCAGCAGCGCCGGACTAGCGGCCTACGAGCAGTACTTC.

In DNA form, the CDR3 reads TGTGCCAGCAGTCCCGGGACAGTTACCCAGCCCCAGCATTTT. Translation gives CASSPGTVTQPQHF. The gene calls are TRBV28 and TRBJ1-5; 7 positions agree with TRBD1. Trimming took 5 bases from V and 7 from J; bases not matched to a gene: 8. The CDR3 totals 14 residues. Germline V lookup: CDR1 MDHEN, CDR2 SYDVKM.

The chain is built from TRBV24-1 and TRBJ2-1, with 14 bases fitting TRBD2. This CDR3 has 19 residues. CDR1 and CDR2 (germline): KGHDR, SFDVKD. V trimming: 5 bases; J trimming: 1 base; junction bases outside the gene matches: 9. In nucleotides, the CDR3 is TGTGCCACCAGTGCAGGGACTAGCGGGAGCAGTTGGTCCTACAATGAGCAGTTCTTC. Translating it yields CATSAGTSGSSWSYNEQFF.

This clone was detected once. The genes are TRBV12-2 and TRBJ1-2. TRBV12-2 is an annotated pseudogene. This CDR3 has 14 residues. The CDR3 DNA reads as TGTGCAAGTCGCTTAGCGGCAGAGACCTATGGCTACACCTTC. This translates into CASRLAAETYGYTF.

This clone has only a few counts. CDR3 sequence: CASSFITTNNSPLHF. The CDR3 nucleotides are TGTGCCAGCAGCTTTATTACAACTAATAATTCACCCCTCCACTTT. V and J are TRBV13 and TRBJ1-6; D not certain. CDR3 size: 15 residues. Germline V CDR1 and CDR2: PRHDT, FYEKMQ (reference sequence). V lost 3 bases and J lost 5, with 11 bases in between.

This rearrangement joins TRBV18 to TRBJ2-5; D ambiguous. Germline assignment: CDR1 KGHSH and CDR2 LQKENI. Trimming pared 2 bases from V and 5 bases from J, leaving 3 bases between. The CDR3 runs to 11 residues. CDR3 sequence: CASSPGETQYF. The CDR3 bases are TGTGCCAGCTCACCAGGGGAGACCCAGTACTTC.